This T cell receptor (beta chain) was sequenced in a study of OX40 agonist ivuxolimab in advanced cancers. In the study overall: Ivuxolimab was a fully human IgG2 agonistic monoclonal antibody targeting the costimulatory receptor OX40 (CD134). Intravenous ivuxolimab was administered to patients every 2 weeks at six dose levels: 0.01, 0.1, 0.3, 1.5, 3 and 10 mg/kg. The purpose of peripheral TCRbeta sequencing was to test whether ivuxolimab changed TCR sequence diversity and led to clonal T-cell expansion. Of the approximately 50 patients in dose escalation, about 20 had hepatocellular carcinoma, some 15 had melanoma, 9 had renal cell carcinoma and 9 had head and neck cancer. Patients were allowed to have had prior anti-PD-1, anti-PD-L1 or anti-CTLA-4 therapy, and around 41% of the dose-escalation patients had previously received checkpoint inhibitors. The paper reports the monotherapy dose-escalation portion (N of about 50 patients) of the phase I ivuxolimab trial. In the dose-escalation cohort, 82.7% of patients were male, and the mean age was approximately 60 years, with a range of about 23 to 85. Partial responses were achieved by three dose-escalation patients, of whom one had hepatocellular carcinoma and two had cutaneous melanoma.

The trial excluded patients who had a history of autoimmune disease or were on systemic immunosuppression. Peripheral blood for TCR sequencing was drawn from every dose cohort at baseline, at cycle 4 day 1 and at cycle 7 day 1. The samples were taken from a phase I, first-in-human, multicenter, open-label dose-escalation trial of ivuxolimab. Adults with locally advanced or metastatic melanoma, renal cell, hepatocellular, or head and neck squamous cell carcinoma were enrolled in the trial. Before TCR sequencing, CD4+ T cells and CD8+ T cells were sorted from peripheral blood as separate populations. Genomic DNA was extracted from sorted cells for sequencing of the TCRbeta CDR3 region. The immunoSEQ Assay was used to sequence the TCRbeta CDR3 regions. The source is immuneACCESS, and TCRdb retained only in-frame sequences with V and J called. Part of the clones is not carried over; for the studies checked, unresolved V genes explain less than half of this, and the remainder is unexplained. The sample yields approximately 64,000 clones; 87% were counted once. Of the sample, approximately 3% falls within the top ten clones.

Beyond this particular receptor, the publication reports: Low levels of normalized T-cell clonal expansion were also seen in some patients who did not respond. Clonal expansion of both CD4+ and CD8+ blood T cells was observed from baseline to week 6 at doses 0.1 to 3.0 mg/kg. In the 0.1-3.0 mg/kg groups, partial responders had among the lowest normalized peripheral clonal expansion, particularly in CD8+ T cells. After ivuxolimab, expanded clones were on average more numerous among CD8+ T cells than among CD4+ T cells. Antigen specificity was not determined for the clonally expanded peripheral T cells.

Comments on this clone: Its antigen is unknown. There are no base qualities to consult, and no much larger clone falls within one base.

V is clipped by 5 bases and J by 1 base, and the sequence between their germline boundaries is 15 bases long. The CDR3 starts with the cysteine, ends with the phenylalanine, and has 15 residues. Just CDR3 DNA is preserved here, 45 bases in frame from base 1. CDR1 MGHRA and CDR2 YSYEKL are derived from the germline V gene. This receptor was obtained from an adult with an advanced solid tumor such as melanoma, head and neck, liver or kidney cancer. The chain is made from TRBV4-1 and TRBJ2-7; confidence is insufficient to name the D gene. The specimen was CD4+ or CD8+ T cells sorted from blood, collected in a trial of the OX40 agonist ivuxolimab. The CDR3 protein is CASSSQVSASYEQYF. In nucleotide form, the sequence is TGCGCCAGCAGCTCGCAAGTCTCCGCTTCCTACGAGCAGTACTTC.